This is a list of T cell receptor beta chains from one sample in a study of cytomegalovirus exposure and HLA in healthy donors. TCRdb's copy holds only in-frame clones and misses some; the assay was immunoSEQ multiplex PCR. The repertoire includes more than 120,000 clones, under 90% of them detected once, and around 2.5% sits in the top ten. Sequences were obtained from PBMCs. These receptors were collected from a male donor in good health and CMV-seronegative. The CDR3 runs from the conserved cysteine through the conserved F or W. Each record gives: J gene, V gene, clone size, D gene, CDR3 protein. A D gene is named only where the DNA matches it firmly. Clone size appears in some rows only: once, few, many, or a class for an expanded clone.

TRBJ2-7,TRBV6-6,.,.,CASSYSKVRRAYEQYF
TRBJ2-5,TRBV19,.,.,CASSTGERSGLKTQYF
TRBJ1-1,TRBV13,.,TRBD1,CAPGTGNRLNTEAFF
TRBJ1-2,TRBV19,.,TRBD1,CASSSRAGTGMNYGYTF
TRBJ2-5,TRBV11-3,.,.,CASSLNSGGKMEETQYF
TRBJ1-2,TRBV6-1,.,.,CASGTTDSYGYTF
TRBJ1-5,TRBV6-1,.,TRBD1,CASSAPGQGYQPQHF
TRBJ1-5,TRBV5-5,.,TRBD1,CASSLGGTGYPNQPQHF
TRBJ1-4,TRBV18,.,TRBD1,CASSPTGATNEKLFF
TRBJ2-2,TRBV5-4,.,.,CASSLWAQGYVDTGELFF
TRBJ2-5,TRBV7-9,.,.,CASSAKTKETQYF
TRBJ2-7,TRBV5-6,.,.,CASSPEGSRRYEQYF
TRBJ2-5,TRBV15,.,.,CATSRSAFRETQYF
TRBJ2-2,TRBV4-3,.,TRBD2,CASSPQAGELGGELFF
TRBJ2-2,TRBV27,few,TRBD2,CASSLARGGRYGELFF
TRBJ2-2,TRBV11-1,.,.,CASSQTRRGPPTGELFF
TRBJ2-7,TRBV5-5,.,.,CASSLDGGSYEQYF
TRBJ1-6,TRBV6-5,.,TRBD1,CASSYSIQGEGSPLHF
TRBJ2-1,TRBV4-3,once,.,CASSQDAPGVSYNEQFF
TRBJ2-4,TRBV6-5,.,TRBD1,CASSYSGQGAGIQYF
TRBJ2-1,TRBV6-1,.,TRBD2,CASTSGTSGVNEQFF
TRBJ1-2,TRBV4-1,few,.,CASSQDGGDGYTF
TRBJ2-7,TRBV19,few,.,CASRDYSYERYF
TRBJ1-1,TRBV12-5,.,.,CASGGSWETEAFF
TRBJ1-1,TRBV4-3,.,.,CASRPGAMNTEAFF
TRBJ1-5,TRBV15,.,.,CATSTKGHVQPQHF
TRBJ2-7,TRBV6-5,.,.,CASSYASTAYEQYF
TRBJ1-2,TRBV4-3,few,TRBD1,CASSQDLRTGTNGYTF
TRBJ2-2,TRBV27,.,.,CASRTGMNTGELFF
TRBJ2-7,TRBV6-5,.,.,CASSTRDSTYEQYF
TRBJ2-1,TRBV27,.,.,CASSSGYNEQFF
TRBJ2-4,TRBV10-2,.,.,CASSEGVGDKEFF
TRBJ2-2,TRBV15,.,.,CATSQRRGLTGELFF
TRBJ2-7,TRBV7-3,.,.,CASSATGYHEQYF
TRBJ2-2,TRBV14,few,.,CASERTTGTGELFF
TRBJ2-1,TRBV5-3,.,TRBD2,CARSLGLATNSAGYNEQFF
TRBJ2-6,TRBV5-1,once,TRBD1,CASSADRGRGSGANVLTF
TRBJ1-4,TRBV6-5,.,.,CATTARGRDEKLFF
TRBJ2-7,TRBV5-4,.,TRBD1,CASSLAKTGNYEQYF
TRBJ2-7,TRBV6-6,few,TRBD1,CASGAPTGTPYEQYF
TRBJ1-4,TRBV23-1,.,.,CASSRIEGGRKLFF